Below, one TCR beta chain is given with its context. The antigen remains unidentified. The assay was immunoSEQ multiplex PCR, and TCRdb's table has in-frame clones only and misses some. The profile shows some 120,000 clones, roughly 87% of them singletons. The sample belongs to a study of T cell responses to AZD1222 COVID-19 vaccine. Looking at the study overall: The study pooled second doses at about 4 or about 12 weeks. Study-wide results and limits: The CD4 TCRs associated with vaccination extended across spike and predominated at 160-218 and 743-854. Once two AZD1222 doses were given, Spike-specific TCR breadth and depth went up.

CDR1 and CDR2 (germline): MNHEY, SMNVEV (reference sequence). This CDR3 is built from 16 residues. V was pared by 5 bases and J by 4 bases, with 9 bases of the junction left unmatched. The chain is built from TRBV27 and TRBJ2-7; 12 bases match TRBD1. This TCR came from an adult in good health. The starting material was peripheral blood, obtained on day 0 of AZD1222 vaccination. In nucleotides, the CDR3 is TGTGCCAGCAGTCCCCGCCGGGACAGGGGGCTTTACGAGCAGTACTTC. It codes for CASSPRRDRGLYEQYF.